The 26 T cell receptor beta chains given below trace back to one sample, sequenced in a study of blood T cell repertoires in COVID-19. Sequenced by immunoSEQ multiplex PCR; TCRdb stores in-frame clones only, minus some. Here the sample spans 400,000 or so clones, roughly 86% being singletons. Sequenced: PBMCs or T cells enriched from blood (not recorded which). Receptor source: a middle-aged woman with acute COVID-19.

The chain joins TRBV16 to TRBJ1-2; TRBD1 matches 7 bases. The ends lost 2 bases at V and 5 bases at J; junction bases unmatched: 2. The CDR3 spans 13 residues. Germline V CDR1 and CDR2: KGHSY, FQNENV. The CDR3 DNA follows: TGTGCCAGCAGCCAAGACAGGGAATATGGCTACACCTTC. Protein sequence: CASSQDREYGYTF. Complete variable domain (other parts from reference TRBV16 and TRBJ1-2): GEEVAQTPKHLVRGEGQKAKLYCAPIKGHSYVFWYQQVLKNEFKFLISFQNENVFDETGMPKERFSAKCLPNSPCSLEIQATKLEDSAVYFCASSQDREYGYTFGSGTRLTVV.

The chain recombines TRBV18 with TRBJ2-2; 10 bases are shared with TRBD1. This CDR3 is 18 amino acids long. Germline lookup yields CDR1 KGHSH and CDR2 LQKENI. With 3 bases clipped from V and 5 bases from J, the junction kept 12 bases outside the gene matches. Here the CDR3 DNA reads TGTGCCAGCTCACCCTTACGATGGACAGGGGGAACTACCGGGGAGCTGTTTTTT. It translates to CASSPLRWTGGTTGELFF.

The chain is built from TRBV28 and TRBJ2-5, with D possibly matching TRBD2 (5 bases). The germline CDR1 and CDR2 sequences are MDHEN and SYDVKM. V was trimmed by 8 bases and J by 1 base, leaving 5 bases between them. This CDR3 is 11 amino acids long. The CDR3 DNA follows: TGTGCCAGCGGACTCCAAGAGACCCAGTACTTC. It translates to CASGLQETQYF.

This clone has just one count. V gene TRBV4-1 combines with J gene TRBJ1-6, with 7 positions matching TRBD1. The CDR3 totals 17 residues. Germline CDR1 is MGHRA and CDR2 is YSYEKL. Trimming at V came to 2 bases and at J to 3 bases, leaving 7 bases not matched to a gene. CDR3 sequence: CASSQPGQLVYNSPLHF. CDR3 nucleotides: TGCGCCAGCAGCCAACCGGGACAGCTCGTCTATAATTCACCCCTCCACTTT.

The V and J genes are TRBV2 and TRBJ1-6; 11 bases align to TRBD1. CDR3 length: 16 residues. With 4 bases clipped from V and 8 bases from J, the junction kept 7 bases outside the gene matches. In germline, CDR1 is SNHLY, CDR2 FYNNEI. Here the CDR3 DNA reads TGTGCCAGCAGTGCCGGGACAGGGGGTAGCGATTCACCCCTCCACTTT. It encodes CASSAGTGGSDSPLHF.

The rearrangement uses TRBV25-1 and TRBJ2-5; possible D gene TRBD2, 7 bases. The CDR3 has 13 amino acids. Trimming cost V 7 bases and J 5 bases, with 14 bases left between them. CDR1 is MGHDK and CDR2 is SYGVNS in the germline V gene. This chain's CDR3 is CASMGAGRETQYF. DNA for the CDR3: TGTGCCAGCATGGGGGCCGGGAGGGAGACCCAGTACTTC.

The chain combines TRBV5-4 with TRBJ1-5; D is undetermined. The germline V gene encodes CDR1 SGHNT and CDR2 YYREEE (reference sequence). V shed 4 bases and J shed 6 bases, with 8 bases lying between them. The CDR3 runs to 12 residues. DNA for the CDR3: TGTGCCAGCAGCCTCCTCGGTCAGCCCCAGCATTTT. Its protein is CASSLLGQPQHF. The whole variable domain, remainder taken from reference TRBV5-4 and TRBJ1-5, is ETGVTQSPTHLIKTRGQQVTLRCSSQSGHNTVSWYQQALGQGPQFIFQYYREEENGRGNFPPRFSGLQFPNYSSELNVNALELDDSALYLCASSLLGQPQHFGDGTRLSIL.

The CDR3, as DNA: TGTGCCAGCAAGGTCCAAGGGAGAAGCGAGCAGTACTTC. Translated: CASKVQGRSEQYF. The chain uses TRBV2 and TRBJ2-7; maybe TRBD2 (5 bases). CDR1 SNHLY and CDR2 FYNNEI come from the germline V gene. CDR3 size: 13 residues. The V and J ends lost 7 bases and 6 bases respectively, with 16 bases between them. The variable domain in full, with the rest retrieved from reference TRBV2 and TRBJ2-7, is EPEVTQTPSHQVTQMGQEVILRCVPISNHLYFYWYRQILGQKVEFLVSFYNNEISEKSEIFDDQFSVERPDGSNFTLKIRSTKLEDSAMYFCASKVQGRSEQYFGPGTRLTVT.

The gene calls are TRBV4-2 and TRBJ1-2; 8 positions agree with TRBD1. The V and J ends lost 1 base and 10 bases, in that order; junction bases with no gene match: 5. The CDR3 length is 13 residues. Looked up from germline, CDR1 is LGHNA and CDR2 is YNFKEQ. CDR3 sequence: CASSQGRQGTYTF. The CDR3 bases are TGTGCCAGCAGCCAAGGCCGACAGGGGACCTACACCTTC.

V is TRBV20-1 and J is TRBJ2-1; 7 bases are a match to TRBD1. J gave up 8 bases and V 4 bases, and 5 bases lay outside the gene matches. The CDR3 is 12 amino acids. Per the germline V gene, CDR1 is DFQATT and CDR2 is SNEGSKA (reference sequence). CDR3 coding DNA: TGCAGTGCTAATGACAGGGTGGATGAGCAGTTCTTC. It codes for CSANDRVDEQFF.

V and J are TRBV3-1 (or the pseudogene TRBV3-2) and TRBJ2-5; 7 bases are a match to TRBD2. Germline V lookup: CDR1 LGHDT, CDR2 YNNKEL (reference sequence). This CDR3 is 15 amino acids long. V lost 4 bases and J lost 5; bases outside the gene matches: 10. This CDR3 reads CASSPAAGDVETQYF. The CDR3 region has the DNA TGTGCCAGCAGCCCGGCCGCGGGGGACGTGGAGACCCAGTACTTC.

The chain recombines TRBV5-6 with TRBJ1-6; D might be TRBD1 (5 bases). CDR1 and CDR2 (germline): SGHDT, YYEEEE. This CDR3 is built from 14 residues. Trimming took off 6 bases at V and 12 bases at J, with 19 bases between the two ends. CDR3 in amino acids: CASTRRRDLGPLHF. CDR3 DNA: TGTGCCAGCACACGCAGGAGGGACCTCGGACCCCTCCACTTT.

There are a few counts of this clone. This chain links TRBV5-5 with TRBJ1-1; D gene uncertain. From germline, CDR1 is SGHKS and CDR2 YYEKEE (reference sequence). Trimming took 5 bases from V and 1 from J, leaving 12 bases between them. The CDR3 has 14 residues. The DNA of the CDR3 is TGTGCCAGCAGTCCAAGCGCACAGAACACTGAAGCTTTCTTT. Translated: CASSPSAQNTEAFF.

The rearrangement uses TRBV3-1 (or the pseudogene TRBV3-2) and TRBJ1-4; 10 bases match TRBD1. Germline CDR1 is LGHDT and CDR2 is YNNKEL (reference sequence). The CDR3 runs 17 residues. The V and J ends lost 7 bases and 2 bases, in that order; junction bases with no gene match: 10. CDR3 nucleotides: TGTGCCAGCACTCACCGGGACAGGGGAACTACTAATGAAAAACTGTTTTTT. Protein product: CASTHRDRGTTNEKLFF.

The rearrangement uses TRBV7-2 and TRBJ2-7; no clear D. The CDR3 has 12 amino acids. Between the trimmed V and J ends, which lost 4 bases and 4 bases, there was a span of 8 bases. Germline loops: CDR1 SGHTA, CDR2 FQGNSA. This CDR3 is CASSSGFYEQYF. The CDR3, as DNA: TGTGCCAGCAGCTCCGGGTTTTACGAGCAGTACTTC. Using reference TRBV7-2 and TRBJ2-7 for the parts outside the CDR3, the full variable domain is GAGVSQSPSNKVTEKGKDVELRCDPISGHTALYWYRQSLGQGLEFLIYFQGNSAPDKSGLPSDRFSAERTGGSVSTLTIQRTQQEDSAVYLCASSSGFYEQYFGPGTRLTVT.

This clone has a single count. V gene TRBV2 combines with J gene TRBJ1-2, with 9 bases lining up with TRBD1. Germline CDR1 is SNHLY and CDR2 is FYNNEI. V lost 5 bases and J lost 6; bases outside the gene matches: 7. The CDR3 runs 14 residues. The CDR3 protein is CASSRDRAGNGYTF. Here the CDR3 DNA reads TGTGCCAGCAGTCGGGACAGGGCTGGGAATGGCTACACCTTC.

The J gene is TRBJ1-1, the V gene TRBV10-3; 7 bases are a match to TRBD1. Trimming took 0 bases from V and 2 from J; bases not matched to a gene: 3. The germline V gene has CDR1 ENHRY and CDR2 SYGVKD. This CDR3 is 15 amino acids long. The CDR3: CAISESTGVNTEAFF. DNA for the CDR3: TGTGCCATCAGTGAGTCAACAGGGGTCAACACTGAAGCTTTCTTT.

J is TRBJ2-3 and V is TRBV3-1 (or the pseudogene TRBV3-2); TRBD2 might be the D (5 bases). The CDR3 is 14 residues long. V lost 1 base to trimming and J lost 3 bases, with 8 bases between them. Germline CDR1 is LGHDT and CDR2 is YNNKEL (reference sequence). For the CDR3, the DNA is TGTGCCAGCAGCCAAGGTGGAGGAACAGATACGCAGTATTTT. Its protein product is CASSQGGGTDTQYF.

In DNA, the CDR3 is TGTGCCAGCAGCCCCCATAATAGCGGGGGATCGACCCAGTACTTC. This encodes CASSPHNSGGSTQYF. The chain has TRBV7-8 and TRBJ2-5, with 9 bases matching TRBD2. This CDR3 is 15 amino acids long. Trimming removed 5 bases from V and 7 bases from J; junction bases left unmatched: 11. Germline CDR1 and CDR2: SGHVS and FQNEAQ.

This chain uses TRBV9 with TRBJ1-6; D not resolved. The CDR3 is made up of 17 amino acids. The V and J ends lost 0 bases and 0 bases respectively, with 10 bases between them. Germline loops: CDR1 SGDLS, CDR2 YYNGEE. The CDR3 here is CASSVAWSVSYNSPLHF. As DNA, the CDR3 is TGTGCCAGCAGCGTAGCTTGGTCAGTCTCCTATAATTCACCCCTCCACTTT.

J is TRBJ2-6 and V is TRBV18; TRBD1 is a possible D gene (5 bases). The CDR3 is 15 residues long. Trimming cost V 6 bases and J 3 bases, with 12 bases left between them. CDR1 is KGHSH and CDR2 is LQKENI in the germline V gene. The CDR3 region is CASSPDIRGANVLTF. The CDR3 nucleotides are TGTGCCAGCTCCCCGGACATACGTGGGGCCAACGTCCTGACTTTC. The whole variable domain, remainder taken from reference TRBV18 and TRBJ2-6, is NAGVMQNPRHLVRRRGQEARLRCSPMKGHSHVYWYRQLPEEGLKFMVYLQKENIIDESGMPKERFSAEFPKEGPSILRIQQVVRGDSAAYFCASSPDIRGANVLTFGAGSRLTVL.

This clone has a single count. This chain joins TRBV6-6 and TRBJ1-1; D is unclear. V was cut by 4 bases and J by 0 bases, with 9 bases left in between. Germline CDR1 is MNHNY and CDR2 is SVGAGI (reference sequence). The CDR3 has 14 amino acids. As DNA, the CDR3 is TGTGCCAGCAGTTTAGAGGCTCTGAACACTGAAGCTTTCTTT. This encodes CASSLEALNTEAFF.

The chain combines TRBV19 with TRBJ2-2; tentatively, D is TRBD1 (6 bases). The CDR3 extends over 15 amino acids. The germline V gene encodes CDR1 LNHDA and CDR2 SQIVND (reference sequence). Trimming stripped 3 bases from V and 7 bases from J, with 15 bases between. The CDR3 protein is CASSILQGRGGELFF. The CDR3 DNA reads as TGTGCCAGTAGTATCCTGCAGGGGCGTGGCGGGGAGCTGTTTTTT. Supplemented by reference TRBV19 and TRBJ2-2, the full variable domain reads DGGITQSPKYLFRKEGQNVTLSCEQNLNHDAMYWYRQDPGQGLRLIYYSQIVNDFQKGDIAEGYSVSREKKESFPLTVTSAQKNPTAFYLCASSILQGRGGELFFGEGSRLTVL.

The chain employs TRBV2 and TRBJ1-2; D is undetermined. The ends were cut back, 4 bases at V and 6 bases at J, with 12 bases in the middle. Germline V gene data show CDR1 as SNHLY and CDR2 as FYNNEI. The CDR3 totals 13 residues. The CDR3 reads CASSVHEGNGYTF. The CDR3 DNA reads as TGTGCCAGCAGTGTGCACGAGGGAAATGGCTACACCTTC.

The V call is TRBV11-2, the J call TRBJ2-1, with 9 bases identical to TRBD1. Germline V gene lookup returns CDR1 SGHAT and CDR2 FQNNGV. V was clipped by 5 bases and J by 12 bases; unmatched bases: 14. The CDR3 consists of 15 residues. In DNA form, the CDR3 reads TGTGCCAGCAGCCCGACGGGACAGGGCTCCCCAGGGCAGTTCTTC. It encodes CASSPTGQGSPGQFF.

The chain employs TRBV5-1 and TRBJ1-6; TRBD1 matches 10 bases. Unmatched junction bases numbered 17, after V lost 4 bases and J lost 10 bases. Germline lookup yields CDR1 SGHRS and CDR2 YFSETQ. CDR3 length equals 18 residues. CDR3 bases: TGCGCCAGCAGCCACGACAGGGGGCATGGAATTAGGGAGTCACCCCTCCACTTT. Translation: CASSHDRGHGIRESPLHF.